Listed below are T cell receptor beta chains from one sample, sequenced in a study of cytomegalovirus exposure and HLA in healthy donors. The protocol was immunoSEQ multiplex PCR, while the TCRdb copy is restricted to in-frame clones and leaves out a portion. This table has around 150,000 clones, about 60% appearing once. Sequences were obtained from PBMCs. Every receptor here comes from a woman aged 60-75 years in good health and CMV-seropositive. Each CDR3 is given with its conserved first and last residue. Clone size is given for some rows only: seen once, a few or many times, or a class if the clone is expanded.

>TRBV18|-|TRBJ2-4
CASSPATRDIQYF
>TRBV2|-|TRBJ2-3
CASRRLAGVDTQYF
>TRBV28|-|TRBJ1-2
CASSLGGHRGYTF
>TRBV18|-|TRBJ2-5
CASSPRPSGQETQYF
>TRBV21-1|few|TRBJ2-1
CASSKEGPTSGSCNEQFF
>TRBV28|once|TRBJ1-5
CASSLSQDNQPQHF
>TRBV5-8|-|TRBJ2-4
CASSPHLGQGVWGIQYF
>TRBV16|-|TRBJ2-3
CASSQLGQGIEDTQYF
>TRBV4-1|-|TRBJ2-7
CASSQGQVNEQYF
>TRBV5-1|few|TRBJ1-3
CASRRDYGTSGNTIYF
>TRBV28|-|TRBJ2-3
CASSPSGQGANTQYF
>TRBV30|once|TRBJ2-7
CAWSVPGLSEQYF
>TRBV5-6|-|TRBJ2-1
CASSLVISGGPNEQFF
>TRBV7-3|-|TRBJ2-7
CASSSGLAGGRQYF
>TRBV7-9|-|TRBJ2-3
CASSLYEGGSTDTQYF
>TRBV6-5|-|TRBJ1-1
CASSYSGRRAFF
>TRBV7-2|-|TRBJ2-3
CASSPNPAGGSTDTQYF
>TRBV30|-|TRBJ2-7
CAWSVRRDEQYF
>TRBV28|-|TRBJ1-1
CASSPPDSANTEAFF
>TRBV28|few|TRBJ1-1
CASRPSGYFPEAFF
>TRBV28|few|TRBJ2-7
CASSLGTGGSFGYEQYF
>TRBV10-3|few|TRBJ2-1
CAISDASGRGNEQFF
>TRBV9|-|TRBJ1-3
CASSGGGSGNTIYF
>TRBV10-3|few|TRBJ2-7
CAISESQYEQYF
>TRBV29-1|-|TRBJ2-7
CSVEGAGGYEQYF
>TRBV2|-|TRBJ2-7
CASREQTSGSGEQYF
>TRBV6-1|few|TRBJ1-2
CASSPNFRQSYGYTF
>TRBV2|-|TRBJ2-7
CASSVWHEQYF
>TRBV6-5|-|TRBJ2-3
CASKTSGSTDTQYF
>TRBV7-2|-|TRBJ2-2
CASSHTSGGNTGELFF
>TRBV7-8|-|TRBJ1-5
CASSLGDRYQPQHF
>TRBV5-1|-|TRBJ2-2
CASSSGTNTGELFF
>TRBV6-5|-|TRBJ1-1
CASRTTGNMNTEAFF
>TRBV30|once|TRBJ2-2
CAWSFPRTGLNTGELFF
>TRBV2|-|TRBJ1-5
CASSDPLNSPQHF
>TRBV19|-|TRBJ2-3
CASTPWGDPGSTDTQYF
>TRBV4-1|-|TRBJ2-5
CASSQVTSGQETQYF
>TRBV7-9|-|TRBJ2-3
CASSSGTSPFTDTQYF
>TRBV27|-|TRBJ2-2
CASSSPGLTGELFF
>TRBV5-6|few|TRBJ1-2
CASSFGRASGYTF
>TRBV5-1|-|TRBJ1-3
CASSAQGSGNTIYF